The clone carrying this T cell receptor (beta chain) was picked up many times. The record originates from a study of CD8+CD57+ T cells in acquired aplastic anemia. Investigators profiled TCR beta VDJ and CDR3 from genomic DNA template. Via MiXCR, TCRdb re-called the reads, giving one row per CDR3 protein. Of roughly 300,000 distinct CDR3 sequences listed, roughly half are singletons. The ends were cut back, 9 bases at V and 4 bases at J, with 15 bases in the middle. Per germline, CDR1 LNHDA and CDR2 SQIVND (reference sequence). The CDR3 extends over 14 amino acids. This TCR was recovered from a human donor with severe aplastic anemia or a healthy control (not recorded which). Source material: sorted CD4+, CD8+, or CD8+CD57+ T cells (not recorded which) from PBMCs. This chain connects TRBV19 to TRBJ2-2; D remains ambiguous. The CDR3 DNA follows: TGTGCCAGCCAGCCGGCAGCACCCACCGGGGAGCTGTTTTTT. This gives the protein CASQPAAPTGELFF.